Following are 9 T cell receptor beta chains from one sample sequenced in a study of T cells after yellow fever vaccination. Using its own MiXCR run on the 5' RACE reads, TCRdb lists one record per CDR3 protein. The sample has hundreds of thousands of distinct CDR3 sequences, roughly 14% seen once; the top ten hold 11% to 15%. This material consisted of PBMCs, taken on the day of the yellow fever booster vaccination. These receptors were collected from a man aged 25-45 years who received the YFV17D yellow fever vaccine.

This clonotype was counted only a few times. The CDR3 region has the DNA TGCAGCGTTACGAAAGAGGGGGCCAACGTCCTGACTTTC. As protein: CSVTKEGANVLTF. The V gene is TRBV29-1, the J gene TRBJ2-6; no clear D gene. The ends were cut back, 5 bases at V and 4 bases at J, with 9 bases in the middle. The CDR3 is 13 residues long. Germline values: CDR1 SQVTM, CDR2 ANQGSEA.

The sample holds a few counts of this clonotype. This chain connects TRBV27 to TRBJ2-3; weak D call: TRBD2 (5 bases). The CDR3 contains 13 residues. Germline CDR1 is MNHEY and CDR2 is SMNVEV (reference sequence). V lost 2 bases and J 6 bases, leaving 9 bases between the germline ends. CDR3 DNA: TGTGCCAGCAGTTTAAGGGAGCAGGATACGCAGTATTTT. Protein product: CASSLREQDTQYF.

This clonotype showed up just a few times. The chain joins TRBV6-1 to TRBJ2-5, with a tentative D call TRBD2 (7 bases). From germline, CDR1 is MNHNS and CDR2 SASEGT. Trimming took 2 bases from V and 3 from J, leaving 19 bases between them. The CDR3 sequence is 17 residues long. The CDR3 DNA sequence: TGTGCCAGCAGTGAATCAAGGGGGATAAGCGGGAAAGAGACCCAGTACTTC. Its translation: CASSESRGISGKETQYF.

This clonotype was seen a few times. The J gene is TRBJ2-1, the V gene TRBV7-3, with unresolved D. V was trimmed by 2 bases and J by 8 bases, leaving 16 bases between them. The CDR3 loop spans 15 amino acids. Germline V lookup: CDR1 SGHTA, CDR2 FQGTGA. For the CDR3, the DNA is TGTGCCAGCAGCTTAGGAGCAGCGCTGTCCGATGAGCAGTTCTTC. This sequence encodes CASSLGAALSDEQFF.

This clonotype was counted between two and nine times. A clone one base away is much larger, so this may be a read error. This chain joins TRBV12-3 or TRBV12-4 and TRBJ1-2; D gene uncertain. V gave up 6 bases and J gave up 0 bases, with 8 bases separating them. The CDR3 length is 13 residues. This CDR3 reads CASSISSNYGYTF. As DNA, the CDR3 is TGTGCCAGCAGCATAAGTTCTAACTATGGCTACACCTTC.

At least ten counts were recorded for this clonotype. The V gene is TRBV27, the J gene TRBJ2-2; 7 nucleotides match TRBD2. The germline gives CDR1 MNHEY, CDR2 SMNVEV (reference sequence). The CDR3 extends over 14 amino acids. Losses at the gene ends were 2 bases for V and 4 bases for J; bases not matched to a gene: 1. CDR3 region: CASSLGTTTGELFF. CDR3 coding DNA: TGTGCCAGCAGTTTAGGGACTACCACCGGGGAGCTGTTTTTT.

This clonotype showed up just a few times. The chain employs TRBV5-1 and TRBJ2-1; 14 nucleotides agree with TRBD2. V lost 3 bases, J lost 4 bases, and 3 bases stayed unmatched. From germline, CDR1 is SGHRS and CDR2 YFSETQ. There are 16 residues in the CDR3. CDR3 sequence: CASSWGLAGAYNEQFF. In nucleotides, the CDR3 is TGCGCCAGCAGCTGGGGACTAGCGGGAGCTTACAATGAGCAGTTCTTC.

In this sample, this clonotype turned up a few times. J is TRBJ2-3 and V is TRBV12-5; a possible D gene is TRBD2 (6 bases). Germline CDR1 LGHNT, CDR2 FRNRAP. The CDR3 spans 13 residues. Trimming removed 7 bases from V and 4 bases from J, with 12 bases in between. CDR3 sequence reads: CASAYAGSDTQYF. Here the CDR3 DNA reads TGTGCTAGTGCATATGCGGGGTCAGATACGCAGTATTTT.

This clonotype showed up just a few times. The CDR3 sequence is CASSLLRTGTGANVLTF. The CDR3 DNA sequence: TGTGCCAGCAGTTTACTCCGGACAGGGACTGGGGCCAACGTCCTGACTTTC. The J gene is TRBJ2-6, the V gene TRBV27, with 8 bases fitting TRBD1. Germline CDR1 and CDR2: MNHEY and SMNVEV (reference sequence). This CDR3 contains 17 residues. With 2 bases clipped from V and 2 bases from J, the junction kept 5 bases outside the gene matches.